One and the same sample provided the 20 T cell receptor beta chains below, sequenced in a study of shared clonotypes between healthy human individuals. Repertoires were generated with immunoSEQ multiplex PCR, while TCRdb's copy carries only in-frame clones and drops some. The sample gives hundreds of thousands of clones, 95% to 98% of which show up once; roughly 0.055% is in the top ten. Sequencing input: naive CD4+ T cells sorted from blood. Described subset: CD45RA+ positively selected. These receptors all stem from a woman aged 25 to 39 in good health.

The genes are TRBV7-2 and TRBJ1-2; D remains unclear. This CDR3 spans 12 amino acids. Germline V gives CDR1 SGHTA, CDR2 FQGNSA. The ends were cut back, 1 base at V and 7 bases at J, with 7 bases in the middle. The CDR3 sequence: CASSLVGFGYTF. The CDR3 coding sequence is TGTGCCAGCAGCTTAGTGGGGTTTGGCTACACCTTC.

V is TRBV28 and J is TRBJ2-7; 9 nucleotides align to TRBD2. Unmatched junction bases numbered 10, after V lost 6 bases and J lost 7 bases. CDR1 and CDR2 from the germline V gene are MDHEN and SYDVKM. The CDR3 consists of 14 residues. CDR3 amino acids: CASRSPSGTREQYF. DNA of the CDR3: TGTGCCAGCAGGTCCCCTAGCGGGACTCGTGAGCAGTACTTC. Complete variable domain (other parts from reference TRBV28 and TRBJ2-7): DVKVTQSSRYLVKRTGEKVFLECVQDMDHENMFWYRQDPGLGLRLIYFSYDVKMKEKGDIPEGYSVSREKKERFSLILESASTNQTSMYLCASRSPSGTREQYFGPGTRLTVT.

The V and J genes are TRBV5-1 and TRBJ2-7; D ambiguous. Looked up from germline, CDR1 is SGHRS and CDR2 is YFSETQ. Trimming removed 5 bases at V and 2 bases at J, with 14 bases between. The CDR3 is 14 residues long. The CDR3 spells CASSFSQSTYEQYF. DNA of the CDR3: TGCGCCAGCAGTTTTAGCCAGAGTACCTACGAGCAGTACTTC.

V gene TRBV29-1 combines with J gene TRBJ2-7, with 12 bases aligning to TRBD2. The CDR3 is 14 residues long. V lost 6 bases and J lost 0; bases outside the gene matches: 3. Germline lookup yields CDR1 SQVTM and CDR2 ANQGSEA. The CDR3 region has the DNA TGCAGCGTGGGGACTAGCGGGCTCTCCTACGAGCAGTACTTC. Residues: CSVGTSGLSYEQYF.

The chain carries TRBV2 and TRBJ2-5; TRBD2 matches at 13 bases. Per the germline V gene, CDR1 is SNHLY and CDR2 is FYNNEI. J was trimmed by 6 bases and V by 6 bases; bases with no gene match: 4. This CDR3 is built from 14 residues. CDR3 coding DNA: TGTGCCAGCAGCGGGACTAGCGGGATAAAGACCCAGTACTTC. Its translation is CASSGTSGIKTQYF.

This clone was observed once. V usage is TRBV25-1 and J usage is TRBJ1-1; maybe TRBD1 (6 bases). This CDR3 spans 15 amino acids. Germline V gene sequence: CDR1 MGHDK, CDR2 SYGVNS. V was shortened by 3 bases and J by 4 bases, with 15 bases between the two germline ends. CDR3 sequence: CASSDSKGGSTEAFF. CDR3 DNA: TGTGCCAGCAGTGACTCCAAGGGGGGCAGCACTGAAGCTTTCTTT.

The rearrangement links TRBV5-8 to TRBJ2-3; D gene uncertain. Germline CDR1 and CDR2: SGHTS and YDEGEE. Trimming took off 3 bases at V and 0 bases at J, with 17 bases between the two ends. The CDR3 consists of 17 residues. CDR3 in DNA: TGTGCCAGCAGCTCTGGTCGCGGTTTCGGGAGCACAGATACGCAGTATTTT. This encodes CASSSGRGFGSTDTQYF.

This clone was counted once. The chain is built from TRBV6-6 and TRBJ1-1; TRBD1 matches 9 bases. Trimming took 8 bases from V and 5 from J; bases not matched to a gene: 12. Looked up from germline, CDR1 is MNHNY and CDR2 is SVGAGI (reference sequence). The CDR3 covers 15 residues. DNA for the CDR3: TGTGCCAGCTTCCCGGGGAACAGGGGGCGTACTGAAGCTTTCTTT. Translation gives CASFPGNRGRTEAFF.

This clone was seen just once. The J gene is TRBJ2-1, the V gene TRBV29-1; 13 bases map to TRBD2. The germline V gene encodes CDR1 SQVTM and CDR2 ANQGSEA. The V and J ends lost 2 bases and 0 bases, in that order; junction bases with no gene match: 16. This CDR3 is built from 21 residues. This CDR3 reads CSVETPVGLAGHGTSYNEQFF. Here the CDR3 DNA reads TGCAGCGTTGAAACGCCGGTGGGACTAGCGGGACACGGGACCTCCTACAATGAGCAGTTCTTC.

The chain has TRBV5-1 and TRBJ2-7; 7 positions agree with TRBD2. Trimming took 0 bases from V and 2 from J; bases not matched to a gene: 5. Per germline, CDR1 SGHRS and CDR2 YFSETQ. The CDR3 totals 15 residues. This chain's CDR3 is CASSLVERGTYEQYF. CDR3 nucleotide sequence: TGCGCCAGCAGCTTGGTGGAGCGGGGAACCTACGAGCAGTACTTC. Supplemented by reference TRBV5-1 and TRBJ2-7, the full variable domain reads KAGVTQTPRYLIKTRGQQVTLSCSPISGHRSVSWYQQTPGQGLQFLFEYFSETQRNKGNFPGRFSGRQFSNSRSEMNVSTLELGDSALYLCASSLVERGTYEQYFGPGTRLTVT.

The V call is TRBV2, the J call TRBJ2-7, with 8 bases fitting TRBD1. V lost 3 bases and J lost 2; bases outside the gene matches: 3. Germline CDR1 and CDR2: SNHLY and FYNNEI. The CDR3 extends over 14 amino acids. In nucleotides, the CDR3 is TGTGCCAGCAGTGATTTGGGACAGGCCTACGAGCAGTACTTC. This translates into CASSDLGQAYEQYF.

This chain links TRBV7-9 with TRBJ2-7; possible D gene TRBD2, 5 bases. The germline V gene has CDR1 SEHNR and CDR2 FQNEAQ (reference sequence). The CDR3 has 16 amino acids. V was trimmed by 1 base and J by 0 bases, leaving 13 bases between them. The DNA for the CDR3 is TGTGCCAGCAGCTTAGGTTCGGGGTTCCGCTCCTACGAGCAGTACTTC. Translated, it gives CASSLGSGFRSYEQYF.

This clone has just one count. The chain joins TRBV4-1 to TRBJ2-1, with 12 bases identical to TRBD2. The CDR3 is 18 residues long. From germline, CDR1 is MGHRA and CDR2 YSYEKL. The trim removed 0 bases at V and 3 bases at J, leaving 6 bases unmatched. The CDR3 region has the DNA TGCGCCAGCAGCCAAGAAAGGGGACTAGCGGGTCGCTACAATGAGCAGTTCTTC. Translation gives CASSQERGLAGRYNEQFF.

This chain links TRBV29-1 with TRBJ1-3, with 7 bases that match TRBD1. The germline V gene has CDR1 SQVTM and CDR2 ANQGSEA. This CDR3 has 14 residues. After removal of 6 bases from V and 0 bases from J, the junction contained 5 bases not matched to a gene. DNA for the CDR3: TGCAGCGTGAGTCGGGACAGCTCTGGAAACACCATATATTTT. The encoded protein is CSVSRDSSGNTIYF.

This chain connects TRBV18 to TRBJ1-6; D gene unclear. Germline V gives CDR1 KGHSH, CDR2 LQKENI. The V end lost 3 bases, the J end lost 7 bases, and 13 bases lay between the germline ends. CDR3 size: 15 residues. Here the CDR3 DNA reads TGTGCCAGCTCACCGGTCGAGCAGGAAAATTCACCCCTCCACTTT. Protein product: CASSPVEQENSPLHF.

The chain uses TRBV7-9 and TRBJ2-7, with D possibly being TRBD2 (5 bases). Trimming removed 5 bases at V and 4 bases at J, with 9 bases between. CDR1 is SEHNR, CDR2 FQNEAQ, per germline (reference sequence). CDR3 length equals 12 residues. DNA of the CDR3: TGTGCCAGCAGCCCGGGGATGTACGAGCAGTACTTC. This codes for CASSPGMYEQYF.

CDR3 region: CASSAPSGRAGDTQYF. DNA for the CDR3: TGTGCCAGCAGTGCCCCTAGCGGGAGGGCCGGAGATACGCAGTATTTT. V is TRBV6-7 and J is TRBJ2-3; 12 bases map to TRBD2. TRBV6-7 is classed as an ORF, of uncertain function. This CDR3 is 16 amino acids long. Trimming cost V 5 bases and J 5 bases; bases outside gene matches: 8.

The chain combines TRBV27 with TRBJ1-3; 10 bases are shared with TRBD1. The CDR3 consists of 13 residues. Germline CDR1 reads MNHEY; CDR2 reads SMNVEV (reference sequence). The ends lost 6 bases at V and 10 bases at J; junction bases unmatched: 6. The CDR3 sequence is CASRGTGAWTIYF. The CDR3 DNA follows: TGTGCCAGCAGGGGGACAGGGGCTTGGACCATATATTTT.

This clone appeared a single time. The CDR3 reads CASSDGTSGSAGELFF. In DNA form, the CDR3 reads TGTGCCAGCAGCGACGGGACTAGCGGGAGTGCCGGGGAGCTGTTTTTT. The chain uses TRBV9 and TRBJ2-2; the match to TRBD2 covers 14 bases. The CDR3 has 16 amino acids. The trim removed 3 bases at V and 6 bases at J, leaving 4 bases unmatched. Germline CDR1 is SGDLS and CDR2 is YYNGEE.

In its sample, this clone was seen once. This chain connects TRBV7-9 to TRBJ2-2; no clear D gene. Trimming pared 7 bases from V and 0 bases from J, leaving 9 bases between. There are 14 residues in the CDR3. Germline V gene data show CDR1 as SEHNR and CDR2 as FQNEAQ (reference sequence). The DNA of the CDR3 is TGTGCCAGCACCCCATCGACGAACACCGGGGAGCTGTTTTTT. Translated: CASTPSTNTGELFF.